The sequence of this TCR beta chain was determined in a study of shared clonotypes between healthy human individuals (dated by TCRdb to about 2020). Study-level background: A few men and a couple of women, aged 18 to 49 years, made up the cohort. To increase sequencing depth and limit assay-specific biases, different laboratories used diverse techniques to prepare libraries and sequence TCR repertoires. To estimate repertoire size and how much clonotype sharing occurs between individuals, the study deeply sequenced the blood TCR repertoires of several healthy adults. Per donor, leukapheresis produced somewhere between about 0.94 and 10 billion PBMCs. For each donor, CD4 naive and CD4 memory were each run on three plates, CD8 naive on two plates, and CD8 memory on one plate.

Using the deep immunoSEQ assay, multiplex PCR amplified TCR CDR3 regions from genomic DNA. Genomic DNA extracted from each cell subset was distributed evenly over all wells of several immunoSEQ 96-well plates, and each plate served as one replicate. For sorted subsets, each replicate PCR was loaded with approximately 190 ng genomic DNA, equivalent to 30,000 or so T cell genomes. The purified libraries were quantified using a Qubit 3.0 fluorometer, sized with a Bioanalyzer 2100, and then quantified again using the KAPA Library Quantification kit. A separate single-read 150-cycle Illumina NextSeq 550 flow cell was used to sequence each immunoSEQ 96-well plate. Regarding the original processing steps: Because the immunoSEQ output included only junctional sequences and no quality scores, the filtering could not be the same as the filtering used for full-length reads. Sequences were annotated with PyIR, a Python wrapper for IgBLAST v1.9, using IMGT germline references to assign V/J genes and CDR3. Reads with weak V/J assignments (E-value above 1e-6), missing CDR3, stop codons, out-of-frame junctions, or ambiguous translated residues were removed. V3J clonotypes were defined as sequences sharing an identical inferred V gene, J gene, and CDR3 amino acid sequence. Percentage overlap between repertoires was calculated by dividing the number of shared unique clonotypes by the size of the smaller repertoire. Richness of each repertoire was evaluated using RTK rarefaction, the Chao1 estimator, and Recon v2.1 estimates of unobserved clonotypes. OLGA was used to compute generation probabilities for all TCRbeta clonotypes that the gDNA method yielded from a handful of donors. The immuneACCESS repertoire file appears here via TCRdb, limited to in-frame rearrangements. These files lack a portion of the clones; in checked studies, under half of the deficit traces to unresolved V genes, and the cause of the others is not known. For V, J and clone size, that table is used; D and trimming come from the DNA. The sample has 1.5 million to 2.5 million clones on record, about 95% of them singletons. The ten most abundant clones make up roughly 1% of the sample.

CD8 naive samples were CD45RO-negative cells positively selected for CCR7, giving a CD45RA+CCR7+ population that excluded TemRA cells. Healthy HIV-negative adults with no recently reported acute infections or vaccinations were included as donors. Every donor was a Caucasian adult living in Nashville, Tennessee, USA. After blood collection by leukapheresis, PBMCs were isolated using Ficoll-Histopaque density gradient centrifugation and then cryopreserved in the vapor phase of liquid nitrogen. Analytical flow cytometry was used to check the purity and quantity of every magnetically sorted T cell population. Each sorted fraction had its genomic DNA isolated and then quantified by UV absorbance on a Nanodrop 2000c. Details on this clone: Its antigen specificity is not known. No per-base quality is available; no much larger clone lies one base away.

V is trimmed back by 2 bases and J by 6 bases, and the junction contains 4 bases that no gene match accounts for. CDR1 and CDR2 (MNHNY, SVGAGI) derive from the germline V gene (reference sequence). Measured from the cysteine to the phenylalanine, the CDR3 is 14 residues long. Only the CDR3 DNA stays, 42 bases, in frame from base 1. Overall results and qualifications from the work: The genetic and exposure-history diversity represented was limited by the small number of donors. Clonotypes shared by all four sorted-subset donors showed higher generation probabilities than non-shared clonotypes. Pairwise subsampling led to the expectation that sequencing depth would affect the degree of clonotype sharing among donors. Sampling was limited to blood, and TCR repertoires in tissue likely differ from TCR repertoires in blood. Around 5% of naive CD4, around 4% of naive CD8, 2.3% of memory CD4, and about 0.4% of memory CD8 clonotypes were shared across several donors. Larger estimated clonotype richness was generally found for naive subsets than for memory subsets. Incomplete sequencing was indicated by rarefaction of sorted-subset datasets, despite the large sequencing depth.

The source is a man aged 18 to 29 in good health. The specimen sequenced was naive CD8+ T cells sorted from blood. The sample's cell subset or site label is to be understood as: CD45RA+CCR7+. The V and J genes are TRBV6-6 and TRBJ2-1, with TRBD1 identical over 7 junction bases. The CDR3 reads as follows: CASSYLSGGNEQFF. At the DNA level, the sequence is TGTGCCAGCAGTTACCTGTCAGGGGGCAATGAGCAGTTCTTC.